The next 11 T cell receptor beta chains were all read from a single sample in a study of blood T cell repertoires in COVID-19. TCRdb keeps only in-frame clones here, not all; method: immunoSEQ multiplex PCR. Of about 120,000 clones in the sample, 65% to 90% were seen once. The sample was peripheral blood. The receptor set was obtained from an elderly man with acute or convalescent COVID-19.

This chain joins TRBV6-5 and TRBJ1-4; 7 nucleotides line up with TRBD1. With 2 bases clipped from V and 0 bases from J, the junction kept 0 bases outside the gene matches. The CDR3 length is 15 residues. Germline values: CDR1 MNHEY, CDR2 SVGAGI. CDR3 nucleotide sequence: TGTGCCAGCAGTTACGGGACAGCAACTAATGAAAAACTGTTTTTT. It translates to CASSYGTATNEKLFF.

The chain joins TRBV7-8 to TRBJ1-5; possible D gene TRBD1, 5 bases. V shed 6 bases and J shed 5 bases, with 14 bases lying between them. Germline CDR1 SGHVS, CDR2 FQNEAQ. The CDR3 is made up of 14 amino acids. CDR3 region: CASRSQGGHQPQHF. In nucleotides, the CDR3 is TGTGCCAGCAGATCTCAGGGCGGTCATCAGCCCCAGCATTTT.

The chain has TRBV9 and TRBJ1-2; 7 nucleotides match TRBD1. The germline V gene has CDR1 SGDLS and CDR2 YYNGEE. Germline trimming cut 0 bases from V and 2 bases from J; bases unmatched to any gene: 7. CDR3 length: 16 amino acids. For the CDR3, the DNA is TGTGCCAGCAGCGTAGAGGCAGGGGGAAAAAACTATGGCTACACCTTC. Translating gives CASSVEAGGKNYGYTF. Full variable domain (remainder filled in from reference TRBV9 and TRBJ1-2): DSGVTQTPKHLITATGQRVTLRCSPRSGDLSVYWYQQSLDQGLQFLIQYYNGEERAKGNILERFSAQQFPDLHSELNLSSLELGDSALYFCASSVEAGGKNYGYTFGSGTRLTVV.

The chain uses TRBV6-5 and TRBJ2-5; a possible D gene is TRBD1 (5 bases). V gave up 6 bases and J gave up 4 bases, with 15 bases separating them. Per the germline V gene, CDR1 is MNHEY and CDR2 is SVGAGI. The CDR3 has 14 amino acids. The CDR3 here is CASSQPQGPETQYF. The CDR3 nucleotides are TGTGCCAGCAGCCAACCTCAGGGCCCAGAGACCCAGTACTTC.

V usage is TRBV27 and J usage is TRBJ1-6; D gene uncertain. V was trimmed by 6 bases and J by 7 bases, leaving 13 bases between them. The CDR3 has 14 amino acids. The germline gives CDR1 MNHEY, CDR2 SMNVEV (reference sequence). The CDR3 reads CASSPLTGNSPLHF. CDR3 in DNA: TGTGCCAGCAGCCCCCTGACGGGGAATTCACCCCTCCACTTT.

The genes are TRBV5-1 and TRBJ2-1; TRBD2 might be the D (6 bases). Germline loops: CDR1 SGHRS, CDR2 YFSETQ. Trimming took 0 bases from V and 4 from J, leaving 14 bases between them. The CDR3 loop spans 16 amino acids. The DNA of the CDR3 is TGCGCCAGCAGCTTGGGCGGGGCTAACGTGTACAATGAGCAGTTCTTC. Translated, it gives CASSLGGANVYNEQFF.

The chain couples TRBV18 to TRBJ1-1; D remains unclear. The CDR3 length is 14 residues. Between the trimmed V and J ends, which lost 7 bases and 3 bases, there was a span of 15 bases. Germline V gives CDR1 KGHSH, CDR2 LQKENI. CDR3 protein: CASFPYGEDTEAFF. The CDR3 nucleotides are TGTGCCAGCTTCCCCTATGGGGAGGACACTGAAGCTTTCTTT. The variable domain in full, with the rest retrieved from reference TRBV18 and TRBJ1-1, is NAGVMQNPRHLVRRRGQEARLRCSPMKGHSHVYWYRQLPEEGLKFMVYLQKENIIDESGMPKERFSAEFPKEGPSILRIQQVVRGDSAAYFCASFPYGEDTEAFFGQGTRLTVV.

J is TRBJ2-7 and V is TRBV5-4; 7 nucleotides agree with TRBD1. The V gene's germline CDR1 is SGHNT and CDR2 YYREEE (reference sequence). The CDR3 has 14 amino acids. V dropped 4 bases and J dropped 6; count of bases not matched to a gene: 10. This chain's CDR3 is CASSSFQGVGEQYF. In nucleotides, the CDR3 is TGTGCCAGCAGCAGCTTTCAGGGGGTGGGCGAGCAGTACTTC.

J is TRBJ2-7 and V is TRBV10-1; TRBD1 aligns across 9 bases. The CDR3 contains 13 residues. The germline V gene has CDR1 WNHNN and CDR2 SYGVQD (reference sequence). Germline trimming cut 3 bases from V and 7 bases from J; bases unmatched to any gene: 4. For the CDR3, the DNA is TGCGCCAGCAGTGAACAGGGGGCTGGAGAGCAGTACTTC. It translates to CASSEQGAGEQYF.

The chain links TRBV7-2 to TRBJ2-7; 8 bases line up with TRBD1. There are 16 residues in the CDR3. Trimming took 2 bases from V and 0 from J; bases not matched to a gene: 6. Germline V lookup: CDR1 SGHTA, CDR2 FQGNSA. The CDR3 DNA is TGTGCCAGCAGCTTAAGCCGGGACAGGATCTCCTACGAGCAGTACTTC. It is translated as CASSLSRDRISYEQYF.

The chain combines TRBV7-3 with TRBJ2-1; D call uncertain. Germline-derived CDR1 and CDR2 are SGHTA and FQGTGA. This CDR3 is built from 17 residues. Trimming pared 5 bases from V and 2 bases from J, leaving 19 bases between. The CDR3 protein is CASSPLMRRGTYNEQFF. CDR3 bases: TGTGCCAGCAGCCCGTTAATGCGGCGCGGAACCTACAATGAGCAGTTCTTC. The whole variable domain, remainder taken from reference TRBV7-3 and TRBJ2-1, is GAGVSQTPSNKVTEKGKYVELRCDPISGHTALYWYRQSLGQGPEFLIYFQGTGAADDSGLPNDRFFAVRPEGSVSTLKIQRTERGDSAVYLCASSPLMRRGTYNEQFFGPGTRLTVL.